Below, one TCR beta chain is given with its context. The antigen is unknown. One end of the junction varies from germline; a read error may be responsible. This sample is drawn from a study of T cells in Graves' hyperthyroidism and ophthalmopathy. Points from the study as a whole: Also found in blood were most expanded thyroid clonotypes above 0.001.

CDR1 and CDR2 (germline): DFQATT, SNEGSKA (reference sequence). The CDR3 covers 14 residues. The study defined stable Graves' hyperthyroidism as no ophthalmopathy progression within 18 months. The patients, who ranged from 18 to 65 in age, presented with newly diagnosed hyperthyroidism lasting under 2 months. RNA transcripts served as the template for amplifying TCR beta CDR3 regions. The TCR CDR3 was amplified in a first-round RT-PCR using the HTBI primer set. TCRdb re-called the multiplex PCR reads through MiXCR, storing one row per CDR3 protein. In the table there are about 620,000 distinct CDR3 sequences, 15% to 20% of which are singletons.

The rearrangement joins TRBV20-1 to TRBJ1-5; TRBD1 matches at 7 bases. The sample consisted of blood. This clonotype was sampled from a woman aged 30 to 39 with Graves' hyperthyroidism. CDR3 amino acids: CSAGETRGRQPQHF. CDR3 DNA sequence: TGCAGTGCTGGAGAGACGAGGGGGCGTCAGCCCCAGCATTTT.